This TCR beta chain came from a study of blood T cell repertoires in COVID-19. Study details: Samples came from the United States, Italy and Spain, spanning acute and convalescent COVID-19. PBMCs, B-cell-depleted T cells, or T cells provided the cDNA or gDNA that made up the material.

Authors' methods: The assay estimated nucleated cells by amplifying reference gene primers. The data were produced by immunoSEQ multiplex PCR, yet TCRdb's version contains in-frame clones alone and is incomplete. The DNA gave D and trimming, while V, J and clone size come from that table. This sample has about 140,000 clones, with 85% found just once. Germline CDR1 is MNHNS and CDR2 is SASEGT. The CDR3 covers 14 residues. The V end was cut by 1 base, the J end by 6 bases, with 11 bases between. The receptor's source is a man between 50 and 59 years old with acute or convalescent COVID-19. Source material: peripheral blood. The chain has TRBV6-1 and TRBJ2-3; tentative D call: TRBD2 (6 bases). The CDR3 region has the DNA TGTGCCAGCAGTGAAGTGGAGGGGCTGGATACGCAGTATTTT. Protein product: CASSEVEGLDTQYF.